The rows below give T cell receptor beta chains drawn from one sample of a study of blood T cell repertoires in COVID-19. Profiled with immunoSEQ multiplex PCR; TCRdb holds only in-frame clones, not every one. The sample carries about 250,000 clones, 70% to 90% recorded once. The sample comprised peripheral blood. These receptors were obtained from a man between 18 and 35 years old with active or convalescent COVID-19. The CDR3 runs from the conserved cysteine through the conserved F or W.

V	J	CDR3
TRBV9	TRBJ2-1	CASSVAGVNNEQFF
TRBV7-9	TRBJ1-3	CASSLEFRVSGNTIYF
TRBV6-5	TRBJ2-1	CAIRLAGGFNEQFF
TRBV11-2	TRBJ1-2	CASSPTTATYGYTF
TRBV11-3	TRBJ2-7	CASSLAQDYEQYF
TRBV18	TRBJ1-2	CASSPATGNYIYGYTF
TRBV5-6	TRBJ2-5	CASSPKQQGVPKETQYF
TRBV18	TRBJ1-5	CASSGQGVGQPQHF
TRBV14	TRBJ2-3	CASSPPPAGPRDTQYF
TRBV6-2/TRBV6-3	TRBJ2-1	CASSNYRGLAGPYNEQFF
TRBV6-5	TRBJ2-1	CASKDIAGGNEQFF
TRBV5-1	TRBJ1-2	CASSPRQGRGYTF
TRBV2	TRBJ1-1	CASSDLGAGLDTEAFF
TRBV6-4	TRBJ2-3	CASSDRAGGNTDTQYF
TRBV7-2	TRBJ2-7	CASSKASRGNSYEQYF
TRBV4-2	TRBJ1-5	CASSHYWDEKYRAGNQPQHF
TRBV6-2/TRBV6-3	TRBJ2-2	CASSYSLAGDEAAGELFF
TRBV5-6	TRBJ2-7	CASSLEGTGGKQYF
TRBV19	TRBJ1-1	CASSIDRYGGVGTEAFF
TRBV2	TRBJ2-3	CASKGLAGYTDTQYF
TRBV6-6	TRBJ2-6	CASSPAPGQGSSGANVLTF
TRBV12-3/TRBV12-4	TRBJ2-1	CASSAENEQFF
TRBV28	TRBJ1-6	CASRRGFNSPLHF
TRBV9	TRBJ2-5	CASSVEPSLGETQYF
TRBV19	TRBJ2-1	CASRRDSQRSSYNEQFF
TRBV19	TRBJ1-2	CASSIPDRKFNYGYTF
TRBV6-5	TRBJ2-3	CASSPTSALGDTQYF
TRBV6-6	TRBJ1-4	CASRAHDSQEAKLFF
TRBV5-1	TRBJ1-4	CASSFGQGGEKLFF
TRBV9	TRBJ1-5	CASSVSESSNQPQHF
TRBV19	TRBJ2-2	CASSRLAGVSNTGELFF
TRBV5-8	TRBJ2-5	CASSFSYSSGGARETQYF
TRBV3-1/TRBV3-2	TRBJ2-1	CASSSPTRSSYNEQFF
TRBV19	TRBJ1-5	CASSIVQGGNQPQHF
TRBV12-3/TRBV12-4	TRBJ1-1	CASSGGGRKAFF
TRBV12-3/TRBV12-4	TRBJ2-5	CASSFNRETQYF
TRBV5-5	TRBJ2-1	CASSPSGGPGVHEQFF
TRBV6-5	TRBJ1-6	CASSLLNSPLHF
TRBV7-9	TRBJ1-3	CASSFYSDKGSGNTIYF
TRBV7-9	TRBJ1-3	CASIYDQGNIIYF
TRBV7-3	TRBJ2-1	CASSLAGGTYNEQFF
TRBV27	TRBJ2-7	CASSLSRGSLRYEQYF
TRBV4-3	TRBJ2-1	CASSQGGASEKFF
TRBV19	TRBJ2-7	CASSKPGQGSYEQYF
TRBV6-5	TRBJ1-5	CASSTNGGSNQPQHF
TRBV5-1	TRBJ2-5	CASSKGLAGQPQETQYF
TRBV15	TRBJ2-3	CATSRIKRTDTQYF
TRBV7-3	TRBJ2-7	CASSNTDYDDTYEQYF
TRBV5-1	TRBJ2-6	CASRYSTWTGTSGANVLTF
TRBV10-3	TRBJ2-1	CAIRAGNVYNEQFF
TRBV9	TRBJ1-2	CASSVDNNYGYTF
TRBV20-1	TRBJ2-4	CSASLQRGVRYF
TRBV7-8	TRBJ1-6	CASSLGPRSLHF
TRBV28	TRBJ1-2	CASRGEINYGYTF
TRBV6-5	TRBJ1-5	CATDRGQWQPQHF
TRBV6-2/TRBV6-3	TRBJ2-1	CASSPRQGGEQFF
TRBV20-1	TRBJ1-6	CSASVGRVSPLHF
TRBV13	TRBJ2-7	CASSLTSEQYF
TRBV7-3	TRBJ2-3	CASSFARERDTQYF
TRBV5-4	TRBJ1-2	CASSLRQGDGGYTF